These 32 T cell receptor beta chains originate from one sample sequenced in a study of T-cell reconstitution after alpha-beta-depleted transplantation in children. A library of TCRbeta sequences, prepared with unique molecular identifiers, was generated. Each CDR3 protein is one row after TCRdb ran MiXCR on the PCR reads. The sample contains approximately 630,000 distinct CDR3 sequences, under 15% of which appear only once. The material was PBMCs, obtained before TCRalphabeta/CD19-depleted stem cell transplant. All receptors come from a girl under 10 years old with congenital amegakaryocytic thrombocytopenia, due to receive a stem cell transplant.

CDR3 loop: CAISENGGYEQYF. As DNA, the CDR3 is TGTGCCATCAGTGAGAACGGCGGATACGAGCAGTACTTC. The gene calls are TRBV10-3 and TRBJ2-7; D gene ambiguous. The V gene's germline CDR1 is ENHRY and CDR2 SYGVKD. The CDR3 length is 13 residues. V lost 2 bases to trimming and J lost 4 bases, with 9 bases between them.

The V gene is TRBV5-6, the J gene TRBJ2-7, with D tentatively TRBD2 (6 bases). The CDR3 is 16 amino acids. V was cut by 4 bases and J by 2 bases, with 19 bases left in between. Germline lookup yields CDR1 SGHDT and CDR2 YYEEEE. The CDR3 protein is CASSRAPGLLTYEQYF. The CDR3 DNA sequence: TGTGCCAGCAGCCGCGCTCCGGGACTCCTAACCTACGAGCAGTACTTC.

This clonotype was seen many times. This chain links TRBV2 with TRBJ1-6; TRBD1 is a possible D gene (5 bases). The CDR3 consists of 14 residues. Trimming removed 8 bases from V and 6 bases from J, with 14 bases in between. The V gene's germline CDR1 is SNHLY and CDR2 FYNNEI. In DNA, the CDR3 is TGTGCCAGCGGAGACAGTTCCCCTAATTCACCCCTCCACTTT. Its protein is CASGDSSPNSPLHF.

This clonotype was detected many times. This CDR3 reads CSASRGNTEAFF. CDR3 DNA sequence: TGCAGTGCTAGCCGTGGGAACACTGAAGCTTTCTTT. The V gene is TRBV20-1, the J gene TRBJ1-1; D is ambiguous. This CDR3 region has 12 residues. Trimming pared 3 bases from V and 1 base from J, leaving 6 bases between. Germline CDR1 and CDR2: DFQATT and SNEGSKA (reference sequence).

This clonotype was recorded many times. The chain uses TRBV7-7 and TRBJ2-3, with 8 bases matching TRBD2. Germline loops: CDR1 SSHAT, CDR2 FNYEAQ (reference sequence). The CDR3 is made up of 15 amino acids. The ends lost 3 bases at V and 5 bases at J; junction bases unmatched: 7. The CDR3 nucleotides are TGTGCCAGCAGCTTTGCGGCGGGAGGTCGAGATACGCAGTATTTT. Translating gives CASSFAAGGRDTQYF.

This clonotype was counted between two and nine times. The CDR3 sequence: CSARMLGDARDEQYF. The CDR3 nucleotides are TGCAGTGCTAGAATGTTAGGGGACGCTCGCGACGAGCAGTACTTC. The V and J genes are TRBV20-1 and TRBJ2-7; D might be TRBD1 or TRBD2, each matching 5 bases. The CDR3 sequence is 15 residues long. CDR1 and CDR2 (germline): DFQATT, SNEGSKA (reference sequence). V gave up 2 bases and J gave up 5 bases, with 19 bases separating them.

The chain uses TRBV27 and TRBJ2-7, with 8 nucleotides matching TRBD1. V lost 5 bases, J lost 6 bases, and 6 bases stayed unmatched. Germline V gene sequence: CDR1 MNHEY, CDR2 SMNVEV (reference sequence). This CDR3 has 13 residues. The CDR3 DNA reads TGTGCCAGCAGTCCCGGACAGGGTCTCGAGCAGTACTTC. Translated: CASSPGQGLEQYF.

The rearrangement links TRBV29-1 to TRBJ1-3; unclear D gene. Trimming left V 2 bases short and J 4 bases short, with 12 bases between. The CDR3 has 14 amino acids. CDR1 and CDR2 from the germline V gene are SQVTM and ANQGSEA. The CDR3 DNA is TGCAGCGTTGAACGCCGCTCGGGAGGAAACACCATATATTTT. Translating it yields CSVERRSGGNTIYF.

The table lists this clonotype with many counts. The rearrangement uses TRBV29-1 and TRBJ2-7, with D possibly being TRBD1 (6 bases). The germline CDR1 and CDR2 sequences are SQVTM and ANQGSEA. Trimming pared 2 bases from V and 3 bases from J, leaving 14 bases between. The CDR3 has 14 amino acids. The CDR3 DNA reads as TGCAGCGTTGAACTGGCAGGGGCGGGCTACGAGCAGTACTTC. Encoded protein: CSVELAGAGYEQYF.

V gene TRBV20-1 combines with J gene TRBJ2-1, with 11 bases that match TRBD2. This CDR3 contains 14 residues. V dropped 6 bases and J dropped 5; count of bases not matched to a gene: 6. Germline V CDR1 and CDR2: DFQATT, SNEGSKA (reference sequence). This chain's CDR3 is CSAIGTSGNNEQFF. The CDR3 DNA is TGCAGTGCCATAGGGACTAGCGGAAACAATGAGCAGTTCTTC.

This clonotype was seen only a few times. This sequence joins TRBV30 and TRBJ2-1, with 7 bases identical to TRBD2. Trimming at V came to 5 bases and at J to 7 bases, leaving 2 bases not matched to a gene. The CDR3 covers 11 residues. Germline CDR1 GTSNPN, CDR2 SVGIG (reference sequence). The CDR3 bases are TGTGCCTGGGGGACTACAAATGAGCAGTTCTTC. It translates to CAWGTTNEQFF.

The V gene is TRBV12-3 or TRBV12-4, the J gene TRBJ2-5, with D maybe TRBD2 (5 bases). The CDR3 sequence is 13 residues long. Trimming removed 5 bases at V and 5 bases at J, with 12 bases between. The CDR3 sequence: CASSTAGVETQYF. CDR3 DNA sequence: TGTGCCAGCAGTACGGCCGGGGTGGAGACCCAGTACTTC.

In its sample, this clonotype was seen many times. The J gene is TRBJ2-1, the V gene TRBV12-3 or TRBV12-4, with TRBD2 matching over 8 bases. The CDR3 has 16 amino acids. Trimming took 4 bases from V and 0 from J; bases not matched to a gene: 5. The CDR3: CASSSPGTSSYNEQFF. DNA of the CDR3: TGTGCCAGCAGTTCCCCCGGGACTAGCTCCTACAATGAGCAGTTCTTC.

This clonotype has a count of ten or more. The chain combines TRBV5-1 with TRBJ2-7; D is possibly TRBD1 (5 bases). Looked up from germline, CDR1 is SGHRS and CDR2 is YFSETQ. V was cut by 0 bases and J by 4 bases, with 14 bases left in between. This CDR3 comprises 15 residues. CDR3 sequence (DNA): TGCGCCAGCAGCTTGGCCTCCGGACAACAATACGAGCAGTACTTC. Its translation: CASSLASGQQYEQYF.

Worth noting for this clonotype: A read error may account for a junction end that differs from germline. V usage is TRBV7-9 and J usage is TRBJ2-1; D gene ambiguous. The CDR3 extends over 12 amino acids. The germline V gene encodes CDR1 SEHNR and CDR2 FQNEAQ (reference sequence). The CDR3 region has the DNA TGTACCAGCAGCTCACTCGACCTACGGGAGTTCTTC. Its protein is CTSSSLDLREFF.

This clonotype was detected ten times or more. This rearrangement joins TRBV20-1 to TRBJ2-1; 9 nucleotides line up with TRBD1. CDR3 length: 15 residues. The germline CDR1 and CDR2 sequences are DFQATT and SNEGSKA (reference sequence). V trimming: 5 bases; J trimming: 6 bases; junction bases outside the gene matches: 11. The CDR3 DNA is TGCAGTGCTCACTCCGGGACAGGGTTTACCAATGAGCAGTTCTTC. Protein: CSAHSGTGFTNEQFF.

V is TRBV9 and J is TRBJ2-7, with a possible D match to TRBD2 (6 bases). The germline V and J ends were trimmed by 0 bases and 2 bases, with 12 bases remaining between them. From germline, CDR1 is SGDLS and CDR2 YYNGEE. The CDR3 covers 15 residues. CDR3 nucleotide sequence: TGTGCCAGCAGCGTAGGTTCTAGCGAGACCTACGAGCAGTACTTC. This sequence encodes CASSVGSSETYEQYF.

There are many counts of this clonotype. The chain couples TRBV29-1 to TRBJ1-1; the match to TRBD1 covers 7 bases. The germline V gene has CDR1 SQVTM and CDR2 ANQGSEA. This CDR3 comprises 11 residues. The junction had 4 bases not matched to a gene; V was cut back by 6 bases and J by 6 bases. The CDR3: CSVDRESEAFF. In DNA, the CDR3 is TGCAGCGTCGACAGGGAATCTGAAGCTTTCTTT.

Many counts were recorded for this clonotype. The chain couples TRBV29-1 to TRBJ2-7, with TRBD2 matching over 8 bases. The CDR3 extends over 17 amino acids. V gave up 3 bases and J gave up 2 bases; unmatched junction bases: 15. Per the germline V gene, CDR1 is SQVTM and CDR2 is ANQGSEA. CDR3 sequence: CSVDLVGDDSGTYEQYF. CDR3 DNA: TGCAGCGTTGACCTGGTTGGGGACGATAGCGGGACCTACGAGCAGTACTTC.

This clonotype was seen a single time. The CDR3 DNA follows: TGTGCCAGCAGTAAAACCGGGACAGCGTCCACCGGGGAGCTGTTTTTT. Translated, it gives CASSKTGTASTGELFF. This chain links TRBV28 with TRBJ2-2; 7 bases are shared with TRBD1. The CDR3 has 16 amino acids. The germline V gene encodes CDR1 MDHEN and CDR2 SYDVKM. J gave up 4 bases and V 5 bases, and 10 bases lay outside the gene matches.

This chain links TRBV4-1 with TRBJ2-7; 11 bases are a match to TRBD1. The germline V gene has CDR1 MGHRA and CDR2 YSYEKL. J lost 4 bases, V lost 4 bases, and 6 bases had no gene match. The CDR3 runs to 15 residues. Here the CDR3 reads CASSPRTGGVYEQYF. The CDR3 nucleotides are TGCGCCAGCAGCCCCCGGACAGGGGGCGTTTACGAGCAGTACTTC.

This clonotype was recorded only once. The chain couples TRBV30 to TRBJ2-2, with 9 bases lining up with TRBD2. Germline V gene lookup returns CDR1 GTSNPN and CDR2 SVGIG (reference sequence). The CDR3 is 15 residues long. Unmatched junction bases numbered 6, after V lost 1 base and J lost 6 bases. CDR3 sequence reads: CAWSGRSGSAGELFF. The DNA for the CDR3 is TGTGCCTGGAGTGGTCGTAGCGGGAGTGCCGGGGAGCTGTTTTTT.

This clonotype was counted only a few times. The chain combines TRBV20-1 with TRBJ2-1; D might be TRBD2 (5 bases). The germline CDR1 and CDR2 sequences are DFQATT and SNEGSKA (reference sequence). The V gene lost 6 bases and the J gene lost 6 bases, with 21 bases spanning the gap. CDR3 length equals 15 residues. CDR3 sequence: CSAKKRRLEVNEQFF. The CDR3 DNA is TGCAGTGCAAAAAAACGTCGGCTGGAGGTCAATGAGCAGTTCTTC.

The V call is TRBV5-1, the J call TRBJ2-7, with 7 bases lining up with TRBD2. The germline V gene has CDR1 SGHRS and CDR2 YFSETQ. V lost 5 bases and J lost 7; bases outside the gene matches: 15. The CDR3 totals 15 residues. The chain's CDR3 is CASSSTGRSTDEQYF. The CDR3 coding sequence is TGCGCCAGCAGTTCGACCGGGAGGTCGACGGATGAGCAGTACTTC.

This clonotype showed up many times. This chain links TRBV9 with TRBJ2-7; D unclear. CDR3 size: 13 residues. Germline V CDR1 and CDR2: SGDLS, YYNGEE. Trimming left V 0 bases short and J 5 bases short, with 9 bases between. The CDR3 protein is CASSVASADEQYF. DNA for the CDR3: TGTGCCAGCAGCGTAGCATCTGCCGACGAGCAGTACTTC.

CDR3 in amino acids: CSASLRAEQYF. CDR3 DNA: TGCAGTGCTAGCCTGCGAGCCGAGCAGTACTTC. This chain links TRBV20-1 with TRBJ2-7; no reliable D call. The CDR3 runs 11 residues. The V end was cut by 3 bases, the J end by 6 bases, with 9 bases between. CDR1 DFQATT and CDR2 SNEGSKA come from the germline V gene (reference sequence).

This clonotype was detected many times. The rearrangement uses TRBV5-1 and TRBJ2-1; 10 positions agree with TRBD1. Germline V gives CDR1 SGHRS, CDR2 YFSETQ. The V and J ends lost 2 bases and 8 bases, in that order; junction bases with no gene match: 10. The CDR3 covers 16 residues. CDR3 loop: CASSFETTGGSYEQFF. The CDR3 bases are TGCGCCAGCAGCTTTGAGACGACAGGGGGCTCGTATGAGCAGTTCTTC.

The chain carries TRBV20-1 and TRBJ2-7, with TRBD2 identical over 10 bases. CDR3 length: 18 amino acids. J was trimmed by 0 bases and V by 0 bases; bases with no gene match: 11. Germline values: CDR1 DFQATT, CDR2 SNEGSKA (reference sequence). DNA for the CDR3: TGCAGTGCTAGAGATGTGGTAGCGGGAGGTAAGAGCTCCTACGAGCAGTACTTC. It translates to CSARDVVAGGKSSYEQYF.

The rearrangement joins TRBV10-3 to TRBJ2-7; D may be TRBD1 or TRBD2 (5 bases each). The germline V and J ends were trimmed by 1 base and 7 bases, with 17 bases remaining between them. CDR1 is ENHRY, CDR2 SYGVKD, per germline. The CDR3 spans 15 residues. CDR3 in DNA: TGTGCCATCAGTGAGTTCTCAGGGAGTACCGAAGAGCAGTACTTC. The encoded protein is CAISEFSGSTEEQYF.

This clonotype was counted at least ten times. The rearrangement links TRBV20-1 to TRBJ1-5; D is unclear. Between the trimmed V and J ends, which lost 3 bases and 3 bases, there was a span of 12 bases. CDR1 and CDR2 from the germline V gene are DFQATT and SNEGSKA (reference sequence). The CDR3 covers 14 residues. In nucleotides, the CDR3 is TGCAGTGCTAGGGAGGGAATTCTCAATCAGCCCCAGCATTTT. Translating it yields CSAREGILNQPQHF.

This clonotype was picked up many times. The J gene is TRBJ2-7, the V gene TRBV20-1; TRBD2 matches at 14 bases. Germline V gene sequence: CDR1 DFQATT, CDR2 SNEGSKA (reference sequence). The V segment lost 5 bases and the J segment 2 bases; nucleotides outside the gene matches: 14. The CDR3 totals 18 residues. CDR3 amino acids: CSAGKGLAGAMTTYEQYF. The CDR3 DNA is TGCAGTGCTGGTAAGGGACTAGCGGGAGCTATGACGACCTACGAGCAGTACTTC.

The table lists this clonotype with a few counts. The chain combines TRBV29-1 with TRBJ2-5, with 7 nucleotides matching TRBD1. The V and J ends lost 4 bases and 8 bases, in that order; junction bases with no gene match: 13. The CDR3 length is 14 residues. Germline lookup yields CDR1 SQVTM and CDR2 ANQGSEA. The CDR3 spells CSVVGQRLQRTQYF. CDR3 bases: TGCAGCGTTGTGGGACAGAGGTTACAAAGAACCCAGTACTTC.